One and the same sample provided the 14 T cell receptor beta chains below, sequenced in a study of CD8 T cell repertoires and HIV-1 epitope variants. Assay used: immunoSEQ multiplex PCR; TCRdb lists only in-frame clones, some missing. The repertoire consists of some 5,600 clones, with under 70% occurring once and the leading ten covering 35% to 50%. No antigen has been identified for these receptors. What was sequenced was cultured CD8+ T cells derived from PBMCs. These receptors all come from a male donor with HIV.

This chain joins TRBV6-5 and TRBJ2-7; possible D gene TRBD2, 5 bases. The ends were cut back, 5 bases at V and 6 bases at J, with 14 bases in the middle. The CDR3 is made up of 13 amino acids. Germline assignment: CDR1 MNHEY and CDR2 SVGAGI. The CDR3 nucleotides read TGTGCCAGCAGTCCCAATCTAGCTTCCGAGCAGTACTTC. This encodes CASSPNLASEQYF.

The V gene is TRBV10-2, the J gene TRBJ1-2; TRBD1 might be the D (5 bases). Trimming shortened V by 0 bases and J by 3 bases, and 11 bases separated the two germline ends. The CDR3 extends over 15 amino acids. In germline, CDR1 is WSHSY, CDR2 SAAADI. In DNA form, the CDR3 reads TGCGCCAGCAGTGAGTCCTGGACACTCGACTATGGCTACACCTTC. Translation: CASSESWTLDYGYTF.

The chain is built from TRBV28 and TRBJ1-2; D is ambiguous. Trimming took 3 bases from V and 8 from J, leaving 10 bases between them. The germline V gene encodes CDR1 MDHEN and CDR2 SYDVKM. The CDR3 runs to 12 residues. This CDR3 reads CASSFETTGYTF. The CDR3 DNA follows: TGTGCCAGCAGTTTTGAGACGACGGGCTACACCTTC.

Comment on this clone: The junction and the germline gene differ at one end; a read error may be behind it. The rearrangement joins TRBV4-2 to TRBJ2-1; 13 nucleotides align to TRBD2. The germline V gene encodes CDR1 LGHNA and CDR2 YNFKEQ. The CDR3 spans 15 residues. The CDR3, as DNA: TGTGCCAGCAGTCAAGGACTAGCGGGGGTGAATGAGCAGTTCTTC. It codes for CASSQGLAGVNEQFF.

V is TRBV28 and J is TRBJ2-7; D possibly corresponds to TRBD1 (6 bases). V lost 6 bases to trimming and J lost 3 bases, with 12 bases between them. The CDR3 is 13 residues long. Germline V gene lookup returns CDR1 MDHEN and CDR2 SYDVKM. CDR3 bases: TGTGCCAGCAGCCCCCCGGACAGCTACGAGCAGTACTTC. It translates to CASSPPDSYEQYF.

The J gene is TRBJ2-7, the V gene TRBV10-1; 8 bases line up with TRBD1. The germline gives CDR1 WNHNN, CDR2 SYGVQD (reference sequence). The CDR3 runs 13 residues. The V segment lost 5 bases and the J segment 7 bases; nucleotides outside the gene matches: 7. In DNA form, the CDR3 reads TGCGCCAGCAGTTTGGGACAGGCGGGGGAGCAGTACTTC. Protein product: CASSLGQAGEQYF.

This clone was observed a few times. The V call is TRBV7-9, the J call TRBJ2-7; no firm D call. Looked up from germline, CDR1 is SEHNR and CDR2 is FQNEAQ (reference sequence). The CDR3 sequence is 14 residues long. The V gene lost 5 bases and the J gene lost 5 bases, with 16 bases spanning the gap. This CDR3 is CASSPRGVLDEQYF. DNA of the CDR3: TGTGCCAGCAGCCCCAGAGGTGTCTTGGACGAGCAGTACTTC.

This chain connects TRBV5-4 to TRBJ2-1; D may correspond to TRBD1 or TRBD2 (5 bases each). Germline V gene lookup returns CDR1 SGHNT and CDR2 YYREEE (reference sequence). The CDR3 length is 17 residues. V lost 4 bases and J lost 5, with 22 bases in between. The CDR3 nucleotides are TGTGCCAGCAGCCCCCAGGGTGGACTCCCCGCCGACAATGAGCAGTTCTTC. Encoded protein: CASSPQGGLPADNEQFF.

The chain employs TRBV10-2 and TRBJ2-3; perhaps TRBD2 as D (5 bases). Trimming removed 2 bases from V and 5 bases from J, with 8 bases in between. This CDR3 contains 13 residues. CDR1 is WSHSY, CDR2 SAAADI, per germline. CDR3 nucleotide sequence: TGCGCCAGCAGTGAGACTAGTTTAGATACGCAGTATTTT. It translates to CASSETSLDTQYF.

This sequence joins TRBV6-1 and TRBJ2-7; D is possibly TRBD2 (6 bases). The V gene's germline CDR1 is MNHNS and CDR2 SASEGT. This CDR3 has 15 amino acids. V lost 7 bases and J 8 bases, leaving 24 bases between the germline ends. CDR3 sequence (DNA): TGTGCCAGCACCGCCCTCGGGGACTCCTTTCGTCAGCAGTACTTC. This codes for CASTALGDSFRQQYF.

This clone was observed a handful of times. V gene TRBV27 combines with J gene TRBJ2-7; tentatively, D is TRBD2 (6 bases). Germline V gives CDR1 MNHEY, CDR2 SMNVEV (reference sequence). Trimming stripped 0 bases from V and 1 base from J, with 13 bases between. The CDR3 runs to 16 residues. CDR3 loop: CASSLSEGTVSYEQYF. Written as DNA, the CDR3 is TGTGCCAGCAGTTTATCGGAGGGGACTGTATCCTACGAGCAGTACTTC.

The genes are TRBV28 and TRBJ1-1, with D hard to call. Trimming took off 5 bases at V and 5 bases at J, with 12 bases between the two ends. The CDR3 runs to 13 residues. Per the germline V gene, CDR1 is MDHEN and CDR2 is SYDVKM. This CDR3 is CASSLYSGTEAFF. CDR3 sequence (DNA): TGTGCCAGCAGTCTGTATTCTGGGACTGAAGCTTTCTTT.

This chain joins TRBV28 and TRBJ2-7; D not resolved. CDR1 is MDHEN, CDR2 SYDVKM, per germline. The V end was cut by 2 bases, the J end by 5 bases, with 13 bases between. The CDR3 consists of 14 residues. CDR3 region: CASSLARPLDEQYF. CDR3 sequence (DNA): TGTGCCAGCAGTTTAGCCCGTCCTCTGGACGAGCAGTACTTC.

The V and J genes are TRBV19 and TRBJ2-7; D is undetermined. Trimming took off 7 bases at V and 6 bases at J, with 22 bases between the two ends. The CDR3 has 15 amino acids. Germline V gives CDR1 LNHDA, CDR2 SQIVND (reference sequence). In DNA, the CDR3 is TGTGCCAGTACCTTGAGTCAGGCTGGTCTGAGCGAGCAGTACTTC. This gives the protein CASTLSQAGLSEQYF.